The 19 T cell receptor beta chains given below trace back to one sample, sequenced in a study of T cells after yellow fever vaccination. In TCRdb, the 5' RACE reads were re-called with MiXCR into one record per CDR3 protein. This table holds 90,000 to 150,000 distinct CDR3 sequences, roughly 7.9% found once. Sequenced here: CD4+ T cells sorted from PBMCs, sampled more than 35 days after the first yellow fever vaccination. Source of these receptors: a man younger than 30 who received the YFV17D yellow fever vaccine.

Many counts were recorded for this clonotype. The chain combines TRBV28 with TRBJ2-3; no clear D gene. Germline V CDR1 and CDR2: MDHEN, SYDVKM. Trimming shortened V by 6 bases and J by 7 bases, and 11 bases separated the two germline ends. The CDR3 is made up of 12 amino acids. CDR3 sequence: CASSSGRNTQYF. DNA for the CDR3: TGTGCCAGCAGCTCAGGACGGAATACGCAGTATTTT.

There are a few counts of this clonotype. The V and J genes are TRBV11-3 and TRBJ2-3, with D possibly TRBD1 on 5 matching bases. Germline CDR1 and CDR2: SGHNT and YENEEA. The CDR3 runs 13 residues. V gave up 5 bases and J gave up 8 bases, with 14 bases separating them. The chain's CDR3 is CASSQQNGATQYF. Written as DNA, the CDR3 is TGTGCCAGCAGCCAACAAAATGGGGCTACGCAGTATTTT.

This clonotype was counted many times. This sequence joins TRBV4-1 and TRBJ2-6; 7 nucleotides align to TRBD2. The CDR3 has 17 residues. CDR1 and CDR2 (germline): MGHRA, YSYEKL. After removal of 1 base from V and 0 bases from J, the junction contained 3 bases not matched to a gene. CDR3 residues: CASSQGEGISGANVLTF. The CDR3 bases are TGCGCCAGCAGCCAAGGGGAGGGGATCTCTGGGGCCAACGTCCTGACTTTC.

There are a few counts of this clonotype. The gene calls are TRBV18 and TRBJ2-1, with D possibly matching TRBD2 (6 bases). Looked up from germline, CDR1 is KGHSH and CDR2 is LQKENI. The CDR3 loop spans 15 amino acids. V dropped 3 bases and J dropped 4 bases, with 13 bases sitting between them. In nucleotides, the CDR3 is TGTGCCAGCTCACCGCCTAGCGCCGGATACAATGAGCAGTTCTTC. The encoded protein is CASSPPSAGYNEQFF.

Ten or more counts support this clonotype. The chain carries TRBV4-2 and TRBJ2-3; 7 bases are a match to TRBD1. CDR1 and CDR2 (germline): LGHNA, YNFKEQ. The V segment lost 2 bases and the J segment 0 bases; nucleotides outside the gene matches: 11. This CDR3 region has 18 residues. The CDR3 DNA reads TGTGCCAGCAGCCAACAGTGGGCACAGGGGCTTAGCACAGATACGCAGTATTTT. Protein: CASSQQWAQGLSTDTQYF.

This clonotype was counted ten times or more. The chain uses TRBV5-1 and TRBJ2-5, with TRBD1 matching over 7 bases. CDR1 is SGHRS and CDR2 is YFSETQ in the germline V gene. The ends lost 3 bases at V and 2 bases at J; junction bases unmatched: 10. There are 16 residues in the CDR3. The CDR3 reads CASSYIGGQLQETQYF. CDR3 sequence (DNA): TGCGCCAGCAGCTATATAGGGGGACAGCTTCAAGAGACCCAGTACTTC. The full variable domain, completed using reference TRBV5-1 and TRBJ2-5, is KAGVTQTPRYLIKTRGQQVTLSCSPISGHRSVSWYQQTPGQGLQFLFEYFSETQRNKGNFPGRFSGRQFSNSRSEMNVSTLELGDSALYLCASSYIGGQLQETQYFGPGTRLLVL.

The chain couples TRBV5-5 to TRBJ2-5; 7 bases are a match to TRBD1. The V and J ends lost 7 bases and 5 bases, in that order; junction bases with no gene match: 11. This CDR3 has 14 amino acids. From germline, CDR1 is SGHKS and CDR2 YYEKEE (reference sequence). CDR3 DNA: TGTGCCAGCGGCCCGGGACAGCGCGGGGAGACCCAGTACTTC. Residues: CASGPGQRGETQYF.

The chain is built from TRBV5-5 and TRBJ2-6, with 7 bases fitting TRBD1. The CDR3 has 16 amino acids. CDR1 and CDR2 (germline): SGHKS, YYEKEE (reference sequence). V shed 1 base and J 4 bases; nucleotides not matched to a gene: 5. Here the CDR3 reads CASSLLGTAGANVLTF. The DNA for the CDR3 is TGTGCCAGCAGCTTGCTCGGGACAGCCGGGGCCAACGTCCTGACTTTC.

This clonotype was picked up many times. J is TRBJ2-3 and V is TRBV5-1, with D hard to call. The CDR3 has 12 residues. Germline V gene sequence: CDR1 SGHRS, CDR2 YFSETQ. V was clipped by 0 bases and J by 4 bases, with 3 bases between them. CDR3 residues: CASSLEADTQYF. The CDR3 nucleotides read TGCGCCAGCAGCTTGGAGGCAGATACGCAGTATTTT.

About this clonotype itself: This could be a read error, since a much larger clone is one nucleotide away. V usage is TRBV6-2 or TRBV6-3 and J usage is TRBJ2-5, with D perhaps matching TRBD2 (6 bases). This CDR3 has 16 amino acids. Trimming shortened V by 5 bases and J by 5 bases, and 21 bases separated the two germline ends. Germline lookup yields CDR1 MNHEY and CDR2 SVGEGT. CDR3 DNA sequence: TGTGCCAGCAGTAGAGGGACTGGCCGAAAGGTCGAGACCCAGTACTTC. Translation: CASSRGTGRKVETQYF.

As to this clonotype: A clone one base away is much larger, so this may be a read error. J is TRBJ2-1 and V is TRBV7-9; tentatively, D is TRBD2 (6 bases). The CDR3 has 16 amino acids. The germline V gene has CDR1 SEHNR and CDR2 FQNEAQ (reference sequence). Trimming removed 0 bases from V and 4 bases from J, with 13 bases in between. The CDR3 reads CASSLALAWAYNEQFF. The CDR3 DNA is TGTGCCAGCAGCTTAGCCCTAGCGTGGGCGTACAATGAGCAGTTCTTC.

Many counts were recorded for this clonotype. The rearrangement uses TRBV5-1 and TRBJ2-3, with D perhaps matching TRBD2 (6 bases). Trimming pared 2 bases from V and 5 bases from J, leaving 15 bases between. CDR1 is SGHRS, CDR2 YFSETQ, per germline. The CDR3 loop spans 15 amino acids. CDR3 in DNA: TGCGCCAGCAGCTTAGTAGGCGGGGATCAAGATACGCAGTATTTT. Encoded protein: CASSLVGGDQDTQYF.

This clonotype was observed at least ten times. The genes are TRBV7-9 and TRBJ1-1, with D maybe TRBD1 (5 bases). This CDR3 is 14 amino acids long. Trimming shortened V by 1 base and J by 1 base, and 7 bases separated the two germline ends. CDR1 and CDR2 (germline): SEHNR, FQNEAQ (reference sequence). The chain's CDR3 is CASSLVGANTEAFF. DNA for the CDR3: TGTGCCAGCAGCTTAGTAGGGGCGAACACTGAAGCTTTCTTT. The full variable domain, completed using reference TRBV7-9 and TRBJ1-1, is DTGVSQNPRHKITKRGQNVTFRCDPISEHNRLYWYRQTLGQGPEFLTYFQNEAQLEKSRLLSDRFSAERPKGSFSTLEIQRTEQGDSAMYLCASSLVGANTEAFFGQGTRLTVV.

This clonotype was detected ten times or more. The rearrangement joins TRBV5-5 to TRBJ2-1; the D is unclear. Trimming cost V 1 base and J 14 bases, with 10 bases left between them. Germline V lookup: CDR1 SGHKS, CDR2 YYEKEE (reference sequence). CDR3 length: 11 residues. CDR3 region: CASSLMGPKFF. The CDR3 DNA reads TGTGCCAGCAGCTTGATGGGTCCTAAGTTCTTC.

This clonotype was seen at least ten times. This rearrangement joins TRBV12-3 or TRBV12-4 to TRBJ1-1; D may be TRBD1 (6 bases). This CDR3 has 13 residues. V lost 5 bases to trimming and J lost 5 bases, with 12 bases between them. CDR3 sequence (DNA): TGTGCCAGCAGTCTCCGGGACACTACTGAAGCTTTCTTT. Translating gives CASSLRDTTEAFF.

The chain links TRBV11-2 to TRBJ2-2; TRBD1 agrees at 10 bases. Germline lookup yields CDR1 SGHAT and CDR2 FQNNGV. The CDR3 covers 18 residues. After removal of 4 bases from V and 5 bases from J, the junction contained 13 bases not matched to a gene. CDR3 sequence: CASSSWTGGFGRTGELFF. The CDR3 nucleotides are TGTGCCAGCAGCTCCTGGACAGGGGGTTTCGGGAGGACCGGGGAGCTGTTTTTT.

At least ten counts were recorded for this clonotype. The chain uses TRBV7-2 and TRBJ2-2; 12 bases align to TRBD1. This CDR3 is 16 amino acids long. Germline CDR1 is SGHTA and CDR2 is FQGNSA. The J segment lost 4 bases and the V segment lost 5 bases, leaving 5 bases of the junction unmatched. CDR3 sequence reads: CASSPGTGGLTGELFF. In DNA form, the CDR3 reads TGTGCCAGCAGCCCCGGGACAGGGGGCCTCACCGGGGAGCTGTTTTTT.

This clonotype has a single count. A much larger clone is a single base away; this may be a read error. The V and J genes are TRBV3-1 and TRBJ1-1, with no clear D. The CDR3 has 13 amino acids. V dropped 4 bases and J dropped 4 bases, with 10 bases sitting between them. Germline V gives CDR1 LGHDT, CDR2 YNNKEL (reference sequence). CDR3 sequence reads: CASSPRGSTEAFF. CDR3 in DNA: TGTGCCAGCAGCCCAAGAGGAAGCACTGAAGCTTTCTTT.

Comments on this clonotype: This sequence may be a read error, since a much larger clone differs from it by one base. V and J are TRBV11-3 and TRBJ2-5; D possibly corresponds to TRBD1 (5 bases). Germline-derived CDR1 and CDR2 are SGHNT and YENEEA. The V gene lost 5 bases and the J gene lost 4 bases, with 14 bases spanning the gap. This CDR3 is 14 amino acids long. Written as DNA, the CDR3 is TGTGCCAGCAGCCTAAAAGGGGCAGGAGAGACCCAGTACTTC. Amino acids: CASSLKGAGETQYF.